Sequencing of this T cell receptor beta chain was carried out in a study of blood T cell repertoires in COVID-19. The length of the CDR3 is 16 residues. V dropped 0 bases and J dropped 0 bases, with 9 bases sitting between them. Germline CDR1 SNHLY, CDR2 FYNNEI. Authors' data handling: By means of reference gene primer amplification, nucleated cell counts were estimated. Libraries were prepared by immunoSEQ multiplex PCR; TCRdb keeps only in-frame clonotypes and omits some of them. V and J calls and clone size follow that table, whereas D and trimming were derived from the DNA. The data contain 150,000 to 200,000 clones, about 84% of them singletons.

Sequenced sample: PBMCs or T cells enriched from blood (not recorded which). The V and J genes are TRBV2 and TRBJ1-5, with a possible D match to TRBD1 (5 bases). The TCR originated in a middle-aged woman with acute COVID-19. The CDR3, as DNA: TGTGCCAGCAGTGAAGCGCGGAGGGGTAGCAATCAGCCCCAGCATTTT. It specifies CASSEARRGSNQPQHF.